One sample yielded the 19 T cell receptor beta chains listed below, sequenced in a study of spatial heterogeneity in lung cancer. Described time point: sample taken at primary tumor resection. Sequencing covered unsorted whole RNA taken from tumor, nontumor lung or frozen PBMC. MiXCR, applied by TCRdb to the 5' RACE reads, yields one record per CDR3 protein. The table records tens of thousands of distinct CDR3 sequences, roughly 12% of them present only once. The material sequenced was PBMCs, taken at surgery. The receptors come from a male donor with early-stage non-small cell lung cancer.

The J gene is TRBJ2-1, the V gene TRBV14; 12 bases line up with TRBD2. The ends lost 7 bases at V and 6 bases at J; junction bases unmatched: 4. The germline gives CDR1 SGHDN, CDR2 FVKESK. The CDR3 totals 14 residues. The CDR3 sequence is CASTRTSGTNEQFF. CDR3 sequence (DNA): TGTGCCAGCACCAGGACTAGCGGGACCAATGAGCAGTTCTTC.

The chain couples TRBV5-1 to TRBJ2-3; D unclear. The CDR3 has 15 amino acids. The V end was cut by 0 bases, the J end by 0 bases, with 8 bases between. CDR1 SGHRS and CDR2 YFSETQ come from the germline V gene. The CDR3 loop is CASSLAPGSTDTQYF. CDR3 coding DNA: TGCGCCAGCAGCTTGGCCCCGGGCAGCACAGATACGCAGTATTTT. Combining the CDR3 with reference TRBV5-1 and TRBJ2-3 gives the whole variable domain KAGVTQTPRYLIKTRGQQVTLSCSPISGHRSVSWYQQTPGQGLQFLFEYFSETQRNKGNFPGRFSGRQFSNSRSEMNVSTLELGDSALYLCASSLAPGSTDTQYFGPGTRLTVL.

This clonotype has more than one count but fewer than ten. This chain joins TRBV7-6 and TRBJ2-7; D might be TRBD1 or TRBD2, each matching 5 bases. There are 14 residues in the CDR3. The V gene lost 5 bases and the J gene lost 4 bases, with 15 bases spanning the gap. The germline gives CDR1 SGHVS, CDR2 FNYEAQ. CDR3 sequence: CASSPGTDLYEQYF. In DNA form, the CDR3 reads TGTGCCAGCAGCCCTGGGACGGATTTATACGAGCAGTACTTC.

J is TRBJ2-3 and V is TRBV2; TRBD2 matches at 14 bases. CDR1 SNHLY and CDR2 FYNNEI come from the germline V gene. The CDR3 sequence is 15 residues long. With 4 bases clipped from V and 4 bases from J, the junction kept 1 base outside the gene matches. The CDR3 nucleotides read TGTGCCAGCAGTGTGGGACTAGCGGGAGCAGATACGCAGTATTTT. It yields the protein CASSVGLAGADTQYF.

This clonotype was counted once. The chain carries TRBV7-9 and TRBJ1-2, with TRBD1 matching 9 bases. The length of the CDR3 is 15 residues. J was trimmed by 5 bases and V by 5 bases; bases with no gene match: 9. Germline V gives CDR1 SEHNR, CDR2 FQNEAQ (reference sequence). CDR3 sequence (DNA): TGTGCCAGCAGCCATCAACAGGGGGCGTATTATGGCTACACCTTC. Its translation: CASSHQQGAYYGYTF.

Many counts were recorded for this clonotype. The chain employs TRBV20-1 and TRBJ2-5, with TRBD2 matching over 12 bases. The CDR3 is 18 amino acids. CDR1 and CDR2 from the germline V gene are DFQATT and SNEGSKA (reference sequence). V dropped 6 bases and J dropped 3; count of bases not matched to a gene: 17. Here the CDR3 reads CSANPGLAGGPAEETQYF. The CDR3 DNA is TGCAGTGCCAACCCCGGGCTAGCGGGAGGGCCGGCAGAAGAGACCCAGTACTTC.

V and J are TRBV3-1 and TRBJ2-1; D remains unclear. CDR1 is LGHDT, CDR2 YNNKEL, per germline (reference sequence). Trimming pared 0 bases from V and 8 bases from J, leaving 14 bases between. The CDR3 totals 15 residues. This CDR3 is CASSQELVERDEQFF. In DNA form, the CDR3 reads TGTGCCAGCAGCCAAGAATTAGTCGAAAGGGATGAGCAGTTCTTC.

This clonotype was observed at least ten times. The rearrangement links TRBV7-8 to TRBJ1-6, with TRBD1 as a possible D gene (5 bases). Trimming took 6 bases from V and 5 from J, leaving 11 bases between them. This CDR3 region has 14 residues. Germline CDR1 SGHVS, CDR2 FQNEAQ. Written as DNA, the CDR3 is TGTGCCAGCAGTTCGCGGGACGATAATTCACCCCTCCACTTT. Translating it yields CASSSRDDNSPLHF.

The chain carries TRBV5-1 and TRBJ2-3, with D possibly TRBD2 on 7 matching bases. Germline loops: CDR1 SGHRS, CDR2 YFSETQ. Trimming took 4 bases from V and 4 from J, leaving 19 bases between them. The CDR3 runs 16 residues. CDR3 sequence: CASSPEGGGSPDTQYF. The DNA of the CDR3 is TGCGCCAGCAGCCCGGAAGGGGGGGGAAGCCCAGATACGCAGTATTTT.

The V gene is TRBV3-1, the J gene TRBJ2-5; tentative D call: TRBD2 (6 bases). Germline V CDR1 and CDR2: LGHDT, YNNKEL (reference sequence). V was cut by 4 bases and J by 4 bases, with 16 bases left in between. This CDR3 spans 15 amino acids. For the CDR3, the DNA is TGTGCCAGCAGCCCCTCTGGGGGGAGAGTAGAGACCCAGTACTTC. Amino acid sequence: CASSPSGGRVETQYF.

The chain links TRBV3-1 to TRBJ1-2; D is undetermined. V was shortened by 0 bases and J by 7 bases, with 18 bases between the two germline ends. Germline-derived CDR1 and CDR2 are LGHDT and YNNKEL (reference sequence). CDR3 length equals 16 residues. The CDR3 here is CASSQDLTSGRAGYTF. CDR3 DNA sequence: TGTGCCAGCAGCCAAGATCTTACGTCCGGGAGGGCTGGCTACACCTTC.

This clonotype was seen more than once but under ten times. The chain uses TRBV7-8 and TRBJ2-3, with TRBD2 matching 7 bases. The ends lost 3 bases at V and 3 bases at J; junction bases unmatched: 12. The CDR3 runs 17 residues. Germline assignment: CDR1 SGHVS and CDR2 FQNEAQ. The CDR3 protein is CASSFPGRGPPTDTQYF. The CDR3 nucleotides read TGTGCCAGCAGCTTTCCAGGGAGGGGTCCCCCGACAGATACGCAGTATTTT.

The chain is built from TRBV7-2 and TRBJ2-2, with D unresolved. Germline V gives CDR1 SGHTA, CDR2 FQGNSA. Trimming removed 1 base from V and 6 bases from J, with 12 bases in between. This CDR3 is built from 15 residues. The CDR3 spells CASSLVSGPAGELFF. In DNA, the CDR3 is TGTGCCAGCAGCTTAGTTTCAGGACCCGCCGGGGAGCTGTTTTTT.

Many counts were recorded for this clonotype. This rearrangement joins TRBV6-6 to TRBJ1-1, with D possibly matching TRBD1 (6 bases). Trimming took off 6 bases at V and 7 bases at J, with 18 bases between the two ends. CDR1 and CDR2 (germline): MNHNY, SVGAGI (reference sequence). This CDR3 has 14 amino acids. The CDR3, as DNA: TGTGCCAGCAGCCCGACGAGGGGGAGGAATGAAGCTTTCTTT. Protein sequence: CASSPTRGRNEAFF.

This clonotype was seen a handful of times. The chain joins TRBV7-3 to TRBJ1-1; D remains unclear. The germline V gene has CDR1 SGHTA and CDR2 FQGTGA. The V gene lost 5 bases and the J gene lost 1 base, with 8 bases spanning the gap. The CDR3 length is 13 residues. CDR3 amino acids: CASSLNRNTEAFF. DNA for the CDR3: TGTGCCAGCAGCCTGAACAGGAACACTGAAGCTTTCTTT.

This clonotype has a handful of counts. The chain links TRBV29-1 to TRBJ1-2; D gene ambiguous. CDR3 length equals 11 residues. V lost 3 bases to trimming and J lost 2 bases, with 4 bases between them. Germline V lookup: CDR1 SQVTM, CDR2 ANQGSEA. CDR3 residues: CSVEGNYGYTF. DNA of the CDR3: TGCAGCGTTGAGGGGAACTATGGCTACACCTTC.

This clonotype was seen many times. The rearrangement joins TRBV19 to TRBJ1-1; D gene ambiguous. The length of the CDR3 is 13 residues. Trimming removed 5 bases at V and 8 bases at J, with 15 bases between. CDR1 and CDR2 (germline): LNHDA, SQIVND (reference sequence). CDR3: CASSLRALAEAFF. DNA for the CDR3: TGTGCCAGTAGTCTCCGGGCTCTGGCGGAAGCTTTCTTT.

The chain links TRBV6-1 to TRBJ2-7; 8 nucleotides align to TRBD1. This CDR3 is 14 amino acids long. Germline V gene data show CDR1 as MNHNS and CDR2 as SASEGT. V shed 8 bases and J 3 bases; nucleotides not matched to a gene: 9. For the CDR3, the DNA is TGTGCCAGCTGGTCGACAGGGGCCGGCTACGAGCAGTACTTC. The encoded protein is CASWSTGAGYEQYF.

The V call is TRBV2, the J call TRBJ2-3; no firm D call. CDR3 length equals 11 residues. Per germline, CDR1 SNHLY and CDR2 FYNNEI. V was shortened by 6 bases and J by 4 bases, with 5 bases between the two germline ends. As DNA, the CDR3 is TGTGCCAGCAGATCGTCAGATACGCAGTATTTT. Its protein is CASRSSDTQYF.